The next 13 T cell receptor beta chains were all read from a single sample in a study of blood T cell repertoires in COVID-19. Only in-frame clones appear in the TCRdb table, and some are missing; sequencing was by immunoSEQ multiplex PCR. The sample has a few hundred thousand clones, roughly nine tenths seen once. The specimen sequenced was peripheral blood. These receptors were obtained from a man between 18 and 35 years old with active or convalescent COVID-19.

The V gene is TRBV4-2, the J gene TRBJ2-6; tentative D call: TRBD2 (5 bases). This CDR3 is built from 16 residues. Trimming stripped 3 bases from V and 2 bases from J, with 11 bases between. The germline gives CDR1 LGHNA, CDR2 YNFKEQ. The chain's CDR3 is CASSQEGGTGANVLTF. CDR3 in DNA: TGTGCCAGCAGCCAGGAAGGAGGAACTGGGGCCAACGTCCTGACTTTC.

This clone appeared once. The CDR3 nucleotides read TGTGCCAGTACCACGGGACAGGGCGGAAAACTGTTTTTT. It yields the protein CASTTGQGGKLFF. The V and J genes are TRBV7-2 and TRBJ1-4; TRBD1 agrees at 9 bases. Unmatched junction bases numbered 9, after V lost 9 bases and J lost 10 bases. CDR1 is SGHTA, CDR2 FQGNSA, per germline. This CDR3 comprises 13 residues.

The J gene is TRBJ1-4, the V gene TRBV28; D remains unclear. The CDR3 runs 15 residues. Trimming took 7 bases from V and 4 from J, leaving 16 bases between them. CDR1 and CDR2 (germline): MDHEN, SYDVKM. CDR3 sequence: CASTSSSEGNEKLFF. DNA for the CDR3: TGTGCCAGCACCTCGTCCTCGGAGGGTAATGAAAAACTGTTTTTT.

J is TRBJ1-2 and V is TRBV2; 10 bases agree with TRBD1. This CDR3 is built from 13 residues. Trimming cost V 3 bases and J 8 bases; bases outside gene matches: 3. Germline CDR1 SNHLY, CDR2 FYNNEI. CDR3: CASSEGTGEGYTF. CDR3 sequence (DNA): TGTGCCAGCAGTGAGGGGACAGGGGAAGGCTACACCTTC.

The chain employs TRBV7-3 and TRBJ2-1; maybe TRBD1 (6 bases). V was cut by 5 bases and J by 12 bases, with 14 bases left in between. This CDR3 has 12 residues. CDR1 is SGHTA, CDR2 FQGTGA, per germline. In nucleotides, the CDR3 is TGTGCCAGCAGCAGCCAACAGGGATTGCAGTTCTTC. Translating it yields CASSSQQGLQFF.

This clone was detected once. The chain links TRBV27 to TRBJ1-1, with a possible D match to TRBD1 (6 bases). CDR3 length: 13 residues. The V end lost 8 bases, the J end lost 1 base, and 11 bases lay between the germline ends. The germline V gene encodes CDR1 MNHEY and CDR2 SMNVEV (reference sequence). The CDR3 protein is CASGKQGNTEAFF. The CDR3 nucleotides are TGTGCCAGCGGGAAACAGGGGAACACTGAAGCTTTCTTT.

Worth noting for this clone: Other DNA variants within this sample encode the same CDR3. V gene TRBV7-2 combines with J gene TRBJ1-2; 7 bases fit TRBD1. The J segment lost 5 bases and the V segment lost 5 bases, leaving 5 bases of the junction unmatched. Looked up from germline, CDR1 is SGHTA and CDR2 is FQGNSA. The CDR3 is made up of 13 amino acids. CDR3 DNA sequence: TGTGCCAGCAGCGCCGGGACAGCTTATGGCTACACCTTC. It translates to CASSAGTAYGYTF.

V gene TRBV6-2 or TRBV6-3 combines with J gene TRBJ2-7, with TRBD2 as a possible D gene (6 bases). The CDR3 runs 13 residues. Germline V gene lookup returns CDR1 MNHEY and CDR2 SVGEGT. V lost 5 bases, J lost 3 bases, and 11 bases lay in between. CDR3 sequence reads: CASSPTGGYEQYF. The CDR3 DNA sequence: TGTGCCAGCAGTCCCACCGGGGGCTACGAGCAGTACTTC.

This chain links TRBV6-5 with TRBJ1-1; weak D call: TRBD1 (5 bases). The CDR3 consists of 12 residues. Trimming shortened V by 8 bases and J by 5 bases, and 12 bases separated the two germline ends. Per the germline V gene, CDR1 is MNHEY and CDR2 is SVGAGI. The CDR3 nucleotides are TGTGCCAGCCTTTGGGGGGGAACTGAAGCTTTCTTT. Encoded protein: CASLWGGTEAFF.

The rearrangement links TRBV29-1 to TRBJ1-2, with a weak D call TRBD1 (5 bases). The CDR3 runs 13 residues. From germline, CDR1 is SQVTM and CDR2 ANQGSEA. V was trimmed by 6 bases and J by 5 bases, leaving 16 bases between them. CDR3 protein: CSVESRVKYGYTF. The CDR3 DNA is TGCAGCGTGGAAAGCAGGGTTAAGTATGGCTACACCTTC.

This rearrangement joins TRBV19 to TRBJ1-6; 9 positions agree with TRBD1. The CDR3 runs to 15 residues. With V trimmed by 8 bases and J by 7 bases, 9 bases remained unmatched. CDR1 is LNHDA, CDR2 SQIVND, per germline (reference sequence). The CDR3 loop is CASEIGGTGNSPLHF. CDR3 bases: TGTGCCAGTGAAATAGGTGGGACAGGGAATTCACCCCTCCACTTT.

V and J are TRBV19 and TRBJ2-7; D remains unclear. Germline V gives CDR1 LNHDA, CDR2 SQIVND (reference sequence). CDR3 size: 15 residues. Trimming left V 1 base short and J 3 bases short, with 13 bases between. CDR3 protein: CASSIVPDSSYEQYF. In nucleotides, the CDR3 is TGTGCCAGTAGTATAGTCCCAGATTCCAGCTACGAGCAGTACTTC.

The chain links TRBV6-5 to TRBJ2-7, with 8 bases fitting TRBD1. V was pared by 6 bases and J by 2 bases, with 6 bases of the junction left unmatched. In germline, CDR1 is MNHEY, CDR2 SVGAGI. The CDR3 has 14 amino acids. The CDR3 nucleotides are TGTGCCAGCAGGACTGGGACAGGAACCTACGAGCAGTACTTC. Encoded protein: CASRTGTGTYEQYF.